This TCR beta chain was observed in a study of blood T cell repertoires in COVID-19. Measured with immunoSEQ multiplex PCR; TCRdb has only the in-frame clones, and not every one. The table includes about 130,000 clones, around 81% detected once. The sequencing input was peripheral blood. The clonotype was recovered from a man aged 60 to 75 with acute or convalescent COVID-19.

Here the CDR3 reads CASSPNIPRDRGSKNIQYF. The CDR3 DNA is TGCGCCAGCAGTCCCAATATTCCCAGGGACAGGGGTTCCAAAAACATTCAGTACTTC. This sequence joins TRBV23-1 and TRBJ2-4; TRBD1 matches at 10 bases. TRBV23-1 has ORF status, its function being uncertain. The junction had 14 bases not matched to a gene; V was cut back by 4 bases and J by 2 bases. The CDR3 consists of 19 residues.